Presented here are 8 T cell receptor beta chains from one specimen sequenced in a study of PD-L1 blockade in urothelial cancer. Time point given: pretreatment peripheral blood. Produced via immunoSEQ multiplex PCR; TCRdb's table is partial and in-frame only. The repertoire holds around 100,000 clones, with around 90% as singletons. Specimen: PBMCs, collected around atezolizumab (anti-PD-L1) treatment. The source of these receptors is a man in his sixties with urothelial cancer.

The rearrangement uses TRBV7-9 and TRBJ2-7; D remains ambiguous. From germline, CDR1 is SEHNR and CDR2 FQNEAQ (reference sequence). CDR3 length: 10 amino acids. V shed 6 bases and J shed 4 bases, with 4 bases lying between them. CDR3 loop: CASSPYEQYF. The CDR3 bases are TGTGCCAGCAGTCCGTACGAGCAGTACTTC.

V is TRBV18 and J is TRBJ2-7; TRBD1 aligns across 11 bases. Losses at the gene ends were 5 bases for V and 3 bases for J; bases not matched to a gene: 3. Germline V CDR1 and CDR2: KGHSH, LQKENI. This CDR3 region has 14 residues. The CDR3 region is CASSAGQGDYEQYF. CDR3 DNA sequence: TGTGCCAGCTCAGCGGGACAGGGGGACTACGAGCAGTACTTC.

The chain combines TRBV9 with TRBJ2-7; 9 bases are a match to TRBD2. The germline gives CDR1 SGDLS, CDR2 YYNGEE. V trimming: 2 bases; J trimming: 4 bases; junction bases outside the gene matches: 7. The CDR3 loop spans 15 amino acids. CDR3 sequence: CASSVAAGGLYEQYF. Written as DNA, the CDR3 is TGTGCCAGCAGCGTGGCAGCGGGAGGTCTATACGAGCAGTACTTC.

The rearrangement links TRBV7-7 to TRBJ2-3; 7 bases agree with TRBD2. V shed 5 bases, J shed 7 bases, and the junction held 18 bases outside the gene matches. Germline values: CDR1 SSHAT, CDR2 FNYEAQ (reference sequence). This CDR3 is 17 amino acids long. Written as DNA, the CDR3 is TGTGCCAGCAGCCCTCTACCCATAGCGGGTAATGGAAATACGCAGTATTTT. It yields the protein CASSPLPIAGNGNTQYF.

This chain joins TRBV2 and TRBJ2-7; TRBD1 matches at 7 bases. Trimming cost V 6 bases and J 0 bases; bases outside gene matches: 5. The CDR3 runs 14 residues. Germline CDR1 is SNHLY and CDR2 is FYNNEI. CDR3 in amino acids: CASRIGQVSYEQYF. CDR3 bases: TGTGCCAGCAGAATAGGACAGGTCTCCTACGAGCAGTACTTC.

The chain joins TRBV11-3 to TRBJ2-3; D perhaps matches TRBD1 (5 bases). Germline V gene data show CDR1 as SGHNT and CDR2 as YENEEA. This CDR3 has 15 amino acids. V was shortened by 4 bases and J by 1 base, with 12 bases between the two germline ends. The CDR3: CASSSLTTGTDTQYF. The DNA of the CDR3 is TGTGCCAGCAGCTCCCTGACGACAGGCACAGATACGCAGTATTTT.

V usage is TRBV28 and J usage is TRBJ1-5; D gene uncertain. V lost 6 bases, J lost 4 bases, and 19 bases lay in between. The V gene's germline CDR1 is MDHEN and CDR2 SYDVKM. The CDR3 consists of 16 residues. CDR3 sequence (DNA): TGTGCCAGCAGGCTAGGCGGTCACCTAGCAAATCAGCCCCAGCATTTT. Residues: CASRLGGHLANQPQHF.

The chain joins TRBV7-3 to TRBJ2-1, with D perhaps TRBD2 (6 bases). CDR3 length: 16 amino acids. Germline V gives CDR1 SGHTA, CDR2 FQGTGA. V was pared by 0 bases and J by 0 bases, with 9 bases between. For the CDR3, the DNA is TGTGCCAGCAGCTTAACTAGCGGCACCTCCTACAATGAGCAGTTCTTC. This sequence encodes CASSLTSGTSYNEQFF.